This is a list of T cell receptor beta chains from one sample in a study of somatic mutations in cytotoxic T cells in rheumatoid arthritis. Here immunoSEQ multiplex PCR was the method, and the copy in TCRdb shows in-frame clones only, minus some. The sample lists more than 4,500 clones, about 78% occurring once. Sequences were obtained from CD8+ T cells sorted from blood. These receptors came from an adult with rheumatoid arthritis. The CDR3 runs from the conserved cysteine through the conserved F or W. A D gene is named only where the DNA matches it firmly. The size entry is marked missing in some rows and otherwise reads once, few, many or a size class.

D gene: NA
J gene: TRBJ2-1
clone size: few
V gene: TRBV19
CDR3 protein: CASSMGAREQFF
CDR3 DNA: TGTGCCAGTAGTATGGGGGCGCGTGAGCAGTTCTTC

D gene: TRBD2
J gene: TRBJ2-7
clone size: NA
V gene: TRBV6-1
CDR3 protein: CASSPLAGGIYEQYF
CDR3 DNA: TGTGCCAGCAGTCCCTTAGCGGGGGGGATTTACGAGCAGTACTTC

D gene: NA
J gene: TRBJ1-2
clone size: NA
V gene: TRBV5-1
CDR3 protein: CASTDSLGSGYTF
CDR3 DNA: TGCGCCAGCACGGACTCACTAGGCTCTGGCTACACCTTC

D gene: NA
J gene: TRBJ1-6
clone size: NA
V gene: TRBV4-1
CDR3 protein: CASSQDATPNDSPLHF
CDR3 DNA: TGCGCCAGCAGCCAAGATGCGACCCCGAATGATTCACCCCTCCACTTT

D gene: TRBD1
J gene: TRBJ1-1
clone size: NA
V gene: TRBV7-9
CDR3 protein: CASSWGTGVNTEAFF
CDR3 DNA: TGTGCCAGCAGCTGGGGGACAGGGGTGAACACTGAAGCTTTCTTT

D gene: NA
J gene: TRBJ2-7
clone size: hyperexpanded
V gene: TRBV28
CDR3 protein: CASSSRIQGGTYEQYF
CDR3 DNA: TGTGCCAGCAGTTCTCGGATTCAGGGGGGCACCTACGAGCAGTACTTC

D gene: NA
J gene: TRBJ2-2
clone size: once
V gene: TRBV27
CDR3 protein: CASSSRTVILDTGELFF
CDR3 DNA: TGTGCCAGCAGTTCCAGGACCGTAATTTTAGACACCGGGGAGCTGTTTTTT

D gene: TRBD1
J gene: TRBJ1-1
clone size: NA
V gene: TRBV6-4
CDR3 protein: CAINHRGYPEAFF
CDR3 DNA: TGTGCCATCAACCACAGGGGGTACCCTGAAGCTTTCTTT

D gene: NA
J gene: TRBJ2-7
clone size: NA
V gene: TRBV4-1
CDR3 protein: CASSPIGSYEQYF
CDR3 DNA: TGCGCCAGCAGCCCAATTGGCTCCTACGAGCAGTACTTC

D gene: NA
J gene: TRBJ1-6
clone size: NA
V gene: TRBV2
CDR3 protein: CASTLGGKSYNSPLHF
CDR3 DNA: TGTGCCAGCACCCTTGGCGGTAAATCCTATAATTCACCCCTCCACTTT

D gene: NA
J gene: TRBJ2-7
clone size: NA
V gene: TRBV7-2
CDR3 protein: CASSLGTATYEQYF
CDR3 DNA: TGTGCCAGCAGCTTAGGGACTGCCACCTACGAGCAGTACTTC

D gene: TRBD1
J gene: TRBJ2-7
clone size: NA
V gene: TRBV6-1
CDR3 protein: CASSDSGGSLYEQYF
CDR3 DNA: TGTGCCAGCAGTGATTCAGGGGGCTCCCTCTACGAGCAGTACTTC

D gene: NA
J gene: TRBJ2-7
clone size: NA
V gene: TRBV30
CDR3 protein: CAWRAGSNEQYF
CDR3 DNA: TGTGCCTGGAGGGCAGGGTCCAACGAGCAGTACTTC

D gene: NA
J gene: TRBJ1-2
clone size: NA
V gene: TRBV11-3
CDR3 protein: CASSLESWPDSNYGYTF
CDR3 DNA: TGTGCCAGCAGCTTAGAATCTTGGCCGGACTCTAACTATGGCTACACCTTC

D gene: TRBD2
J gene: TRBJ2-1
clone size: once
V gene: TRBV7-6
CDR3 protein: CASRPADGGTSARTHNEQFF
CDR3 DNA: TGTGCCAGCAGACCGGCGGACGGGGGTACTAGCGCTCGCACACACAATGAGCAGTTCTTC

D gene: TRBD1
J gene: TRBJ2-7
clone size: large
V gene: TRBV10-2
CDR3 protein: CASSDSGTGYEQYF
CDR3 DNA: TGCGCCAGCAGTGACTCCGGGACAGGGTACGAGCAGTACTTC

D gene: NA
J gene: TRBJ2-7
clone size: NA
V gene: TRBV28
CDR3 protein: CASNLGASYEQYF
CDR3 DNA: TGTGCCAGTAATCTAGGGGCCTCCTACGAGCAGTACTTC

D gene: TRBD2
J gene: TRBJ2-7
clone size: NA
V gene: TRBV27
CDR3 protein: CASSVAGGYYEQYF
CDR3 DNA: TGTGCCAGCAGCGTCGCGGGGGGCTACTACGAGCAGTACTTC

D gene: NA
J gene: TRBJ1-5
clone size: NA
V gene: TRBV9
CDR3 protein: CASSVGGSNQPQHF
CDR3 DNA: TGTGCCAGCAGCGTCGGGGGAAGCAATCAGCCCCAGCATTTT

D gene: NA
J gene: TRBJ2-3
clone size: few
V gene: TRBV4-1
CDR3 protein: CASSTGELAGQYF
CDR3 DNA: TGCGCCAGCAGCACAGGAGAACTAGCCGGGCAGTATTTT

D gene: NA
J gene: TRBJ2-5
clone size: NA
V gene: TRBV6-5
CDR3 protein: CASSNLGGETQYF
CDR3 DNA: TGTGCCAGCAGTAACCTAGGAGGAGAGACCCAGTACTTC

D gene: TRBD2
J gene: TRBJ2-4
clone size: NA
V gene: TRBV28
CDR3 protein: CASSHNGLAGGPEYF
CDR3 DNA: TGTGCCAGCAGCCACAACGGACTAGCGGGGGGGCCGGAGTACTTC

D gene: TRBD2
J gene: TRBJ2-1
clone size: NA
V gene: TRBV4-1
CDR3 protein: CASSRNSGLEQFF
CDR3 DNA: TGCGCCAGCAGCCGTAATAGCGGGCTTGAGCAGTTCTTC

D gene: TRBD1
J gene: TRBJ2-7
clone size: NA
V gene: TRBV6-5
CDR3 protein: CASSLGTGAWSEQYF
CDR3 DNA: TGTGCCAGCAGTCTGGGGACAGGGGCCTGGTCGGAGCAGTACTTC

D gene: NA
J gene: TRBJ2-2
clone size: NA
V gene: TRBV5-5
CDR3 protein: CASRSLGNTGELFF
CDR3 DNA: TGTGCCAGCAGGTCCCTCGGTAACACCGGGGAGCTGTTTTTT

D gene: NA
J gene: TRBJ2-3
clone size: NA
V gene: TRBV10-2
CDR3 protein: CASGDGGPSTDTQYF
CDR3 DNA: TGCGCCAGCGGGGACGGGGGGCCTAGCACAGATACGCAGTATTTT

D gene: NA
J gene: TRBJ2-5
clone size: NA
V gene: TRBV27
CDR3 protein: CATLGGPGTQYF
CDR3 DNA: TGTGCCACCTTGGGCGGCCCGGGGACCCAGTACTTC

D gene: TRBD1
J gene: TRBJ1-1
clone size: NA
V gene: TRBV19
CDR3 protein: CASSKTGGGNTEAFF
CDR3 DNA: TGTGCCAGTAGTAAGACAGGGGGTGGGAACACTGAAGCTTTCTTT

D gene: NA
J gene: TRBJ2-7
clone size: NA
V gene: TRBV7-9
CDR3 protein: CASSLALGTAGEQYF
CDR3 DNA: TGTGCCAGCAGCTTAGCTCTCGGGACGGCGGGCGAGCAGTACTTC

D gene: TRBD2
J gene: TRBJ2-3
clone size: few
V gene: TRBV13
CDR3 protein: CASSFRLAGVTDTQYF
CDR3 DNA: TGTGCCAGCAGCTTCCGACTAGCGGGGGTCACAGATACGCAGTATTTT

D gene: NA
J gene: TRBJ2-5
clone size: NA
V gene: TRBV5-6
CDR3 protein: CASSLGAPQETQYF
CDR3 DNA: TGTGCCAGCAGCTTGGGGGCGCCCCAAGAGACCCAGTACTTC

D gene: NA
J gene: TRBJ2-7
clone size: NA
V gene: TRBV9
CDR3 protein: CASTPGPRTYEQYF
CDR3 DNA: TGTGCCAGCACCCCCGGACCGAGAACCTACGAGCAGTACTTC

D gene: NA
J gene: TRBJ1-1
clone size: NA
V gene: TRBV30
CDR3 protein: CAWSPTGGWGTEAFF
CDR3 DNA: TGTGCCTGGAGTCCGACAGGAGGATGGGGGACTGAAGCTTTCTTT

D gene: TRBD1
J gene: TRBJ1-1
clone size: NA
V gene: TRBV7-8
CDR3 protein: CASSPRDSLTEAFF
CDR3 DNA: TGTGCCAGCAGCCCGAGGGACAGTCTGACTGAAGCTTTCTTT

D gene: TRBD1
J gene: TRBJ2-3
clone size: NA
V gene: TRBV9
CDR3 protein: CASSVVTGGVADTQYF
CDR3 DNA: TGTGCCAGCAGCGTGGTAACAGGGGGCGTCGCAGATACGCAGTATTTT

D gene: NA
J gene: TRBJ1-1
clone size: NA
V gene: TRBV18
CDR3 protein: CASSPPMPGTEAFF
CDR3 DNA: TGTGCCAGCTCACCACCGATGCCCGGCACTGAAGCTTTCTTT

D gene: NA
J gene: TRBJ2-5
clone size: NA
V gene: TRBV19
CDR3 protein: CASSMGGGPRETQYF
CDR3 DNA: TGTGCCAGTAGTATGGGAGGGGGGCCCAGAGAGACCCAGTACTTC

D gene: NA
J gene: TRBJ1-3
clone size: NA
V gene: TRBV4-1
CDR3 protein: CASSQPPSSGNTIYF
CDR3 DNA: TGCGCCAGCAGCCAACCCCCGAGCTCTGGAAACACCATATATTTT

D gene: TRBD2
J gene: TRBJ2-5
clone size: NA
V gene: TRBV7-9
CDR3 protein: CASSLKLSGGAQETQYF
CDR3 DNA: TGTGCCAGCAGCTTAAAGCTCAGCGGGGGGGCTCAAGAGACCCAGTACTTC

D gene: TRBD2
J gene: TRBJ2-5
clone size: NA
V gene: TRBV29-1
CDR3 protein: CSVVQRGLKGETQYF
CDR3 DNA: TGCAGCGTTGTCCAGCGGGGCCTTAAGGGGGAGACCCAGTACTTC

D gene: TRBD1
J gene: TRBJ2-4
clone size: NA
V gene: TRBV6-5
CDR3 protein: CASRGQGRDIQYF
CDR3 DNA: TGTGCCAGCCGGGGACAGGGCAGGGACATTCAGTACTTC

D gene: NA
J gene: TRBJ1-6
clone size: NA
V gene: TRBV27
CDR3 protein: CASRGWEHFNSPLHF
CDR3 DNA: TGTGCCAGCAGAGGGTGGGAACACTTCAATTCACCCCTCCACTTT

D gene: TRBD2
J gene: TRBJ2-7
clone size: NA
V gene: TRBV25-1
CDR3 protein: CASSGGGGAYEQYF
CDR3 DNA: TGTGCCAGCAGTGGGGGCGGGGGGGCCTACGAGCAGTACTTC

D gene: TRBD2
J gene: TRBJ2-2
clone size: NA
V gene: TRBV5-1
CDR3 protein: CASSLWLAGGPKNTGELFF
CDR3 DNA: TGCGCCAGCAGCTTGTGGCTAGCGGGGGGGCCGAAAAACACCGGGGAGCTGTTTTTT

D gene: TRBD2
J gene: TRBJ2-5
clone size: once
V gene: TRBV6-4
CDR3 protein: CASSGKGGLAGGPQETQYF
CDR3 DNA: TGTGCCAGCAGTGGTAAGGGGGGACTAGCGGGGGGGCCCCAAGAGACCCAGTACTTC

D gene: NA
J gene: TRBJ1-2
clone size: large
V gene: TRBV6-6
CDR3 protein: CASSYGGRGYGYTF
CDR3 DNA: TGTGCCAGCAGTTACGGAGGACGGGGATATGGCTACACCTTC

D gene: NA
J gene: TRBJ2-7
clone size: NA
V gene: TRBV7-9
CDR3 protein: CASSLANRDRDYEQYF
CDR3 DNA: TGTGCCAGCAGCTTGGCGAACCGGGACCGAGACTACGAGCAGTACTTC

D gene: NA
J gene: TRBJ1-1
clone size: NA
V gene: TRBV29-1
CDR3 protein: CSVDRSGLNTEAFF
CDR3 DNA: TGCAGCGTTGATAGGTCCGGTTTGAACACTGAAGCTTTCTTT

D gene: NA
J gene: TRBJ1-1
clone size: NA
V gene: TRBV5-4
CDR3 protein: CASSPVRALLTEAFF
CDR3 DNA: TGTGCCAGCAGCCCGGTCCGGGCTCTCCTGACTGAAGCTTTCTTT

D gene: NA
J gene: TRBJ2-1
clone size: NA
V gene: TRBV9
CDR3 protein: CASSPGLARFF
CDR3 DNA: TGTGCCAGCAGCCCGGGACTGGCTCGGTTCTTC

D gene: TRBD2
J gene: TRBJ2-5
clone size: NA
V gene: TRBV4-2
CDR3 protein: CASSQTLGTSGGVETQYF
CDR3 DNA: TGTGCCAGCAGCCAGACCCTAGGGACTAGCGGGGGGGTAGAGACCCAGTACTTC

D gene: NA
J gene: TRBJ2-3
clone size: NA
V gene: TRBV21-1
CDR3 protein: CASSPSDWDRGRRETDTQYF
CDR3 DNA: TGTGCCAGCAGCCCCTCTGACTGGGACAGGGGGCGCCGGGAGACAGATACGCAGTATTTT

D gene: NA
J gene: TRBJ1-2
clone size: NA
V gene: TRBV5-1
CDR3 protein: CARIHVYRRAGYTF
CDR3 DNA: TGCGCCAGGATCCACGTATATAGGAGGGCGGGCTACACCTTC

D gene: NA
J gene: TRBJ2-3
clone size: NA
V gene: TRBV4-2
CDR3 protein: CASSQGGGAADTQYF
CDR3 DNA: TGTGCCAGCAGCCAAGGAGGGGGGGCCGCAGATACGCAGTATTTT

D gene: NA
J gene: TRBJ1-2
clone size: NA
V gene: TRBV19
CDR3 protein: CASNPDTEYGYTF
CDR3 DNA: TGTGCCAGTAACCCGGACACCGAGTATGGCTACACCTTC

D gene: NA
J gene: TRBJ1-5
clone size: once
V gene: TRBV19
CDR3 protein: CASSLFGGYNQPQHF
CDR3 DNA: TGTGCCAGTAGTCTCTTCGGGGGGTATAATCAGCCCCAGCATTTT

D gene: TRBD1
J gene: TRBJ1-2
clone size: NA
V gene: TRBV27
CDR3 protein: CASSDGQGIFGYTF
CDR3 DNA: TGTGCCAGCAGTGACGGACAGGGAATTTTTGGCTACACCTTC

D gene: NA
J gene: TRBJ1-1
clone size: NA
V gene: TRBV11-1
CDR3 protein: CASGLPGGEAFF
CDR3 DNA: TGTGCCAGCGGACTTCCGGGGGGTGAAGCTTTCTTT

D gene: NA
J gene: TRBJ2-2
clone size: few
V gene: TRBV11-2
CDR3 protein: CASGAGELFF
CDR3 DNA: TGTGCCAGCGGGGCCGGGGAGCTGTTTTTT